The present entry profiles one T cell receptor (beta chain) with its context. The data derive from a study of cytomegalovirus exposure and HLA in healthy donors. Germline CDR1 LNHDA, CDR2 SQIVND (reference sequence). The CDR3 totals 13 residues. V was clipped by 7 bases and J by 1 base, with 10 bases between them. Primers: 60 Vbeta forward and 13 Jbeta reverse. Measured with immunoSEQ multiplex PCR; TCRdb has only the in-frame clones, and not every one. The sample has some 99,000 clones, roughly two thirds seen once. The sample taken for sequencing was PBMCs. The TCR was taken from a man aged 40-55 years in good health and CMV-seronegative. This chain links TRBV19 with TRBJ1-2, with D uncertain. Written as DNA, the CDR3 is TGTGCCAGTAATGATAACAGTAACTATGGCTACACCTTC. As protein: CASNDNSNYGYTF.